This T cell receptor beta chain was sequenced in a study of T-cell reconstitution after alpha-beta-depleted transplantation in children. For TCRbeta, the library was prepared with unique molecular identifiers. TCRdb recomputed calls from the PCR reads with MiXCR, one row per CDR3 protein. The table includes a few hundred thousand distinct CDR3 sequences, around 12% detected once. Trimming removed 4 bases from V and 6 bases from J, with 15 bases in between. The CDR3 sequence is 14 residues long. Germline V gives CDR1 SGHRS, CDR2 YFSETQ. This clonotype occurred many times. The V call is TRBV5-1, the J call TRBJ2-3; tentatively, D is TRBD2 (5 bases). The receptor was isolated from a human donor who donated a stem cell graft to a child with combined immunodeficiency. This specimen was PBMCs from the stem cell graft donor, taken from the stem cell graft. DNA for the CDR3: TGCGCCAGCAGCATCCTAGCCGGGAAGGATACGCAGTATTTT. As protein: CASSILAGKDTQYF.